A selection of T cell receptor beta chains follows, all from one sample in a study of early T cells in non-severe SARS-CoV-2 infection. TCRdb reprocessed the 5' RACE reads with MiXCR, giving one entry per CDR3 protein. The data show about 83,000 distinct CDR3 sequences, more than 9% seen once. The sequenced sample was whole blood. These receptors were taken from an adult who was a healthcare worker with PCR-confirmed SARS-CoV-2 infection or an uninfected control (not recorded which). Each CDR3 is given with its conserved first and last residue. The D gene is left open where the match is weak. Clone size is shown for a subset of rows, as once, few, many or a class of expanded clone.

TRBV7-8	TRBJ2-1	-	-	CASSSLLHNEQFF	TGTGCCAGCAGCTCCCTCTTACACAATGAGCAGTTCTTC
TRBV30	TRBJ2-7	many	TRBD1	CAWSIQGYEQYF	TGTGCCTGGAGTATACAGGGGTACGAGCAGTACTTC
TRBV20-1	TRBJ2-3	-	-	CSASGIRTDTQYF	TGCAGTGCTAGCGGGATTAGGACAGATACGCAGTATTTT
TRBV14	TRBJ1-1	many	-	CASSQGANTEAFF	TGTGCCAGCAGCCAAGGAGCGAACACTGAAGCTTTCTTT
TRBV12-3/TRBV12-4	TRBJ2-7	-	TRBD2	CASSPGVAGQSRGSSYEQYF	TGTGCCAGCAGTCCCGGTGTAGCGGGTCAATCCCGCGGGAGCTCCTACGAGCAGTACTTC
TRBV7-3	TRBJ2-6	many	-	CASSSTQGSGANVLTF	TGTGCCAGCAGCTCCACGCAGGGATCTGGGGCCAACGTCCTGACTTTC
TRBV27	TRBJ1-1	many	-	CASRWTGNTEAFF	TGTGCCAGCAGATGGACCGGGAACACTGAAGCTTTCTTT
TRBV24-1	TRBJ2-1	few	TRBD2	CATSDRTSQQFF	TGTGCCACCAGTGACAGGACTAGCCAGCAGTTCTTC
TRBV10-3	TRBJ2-7	many	-	CAISENEGSRYEQYF	TGTGCCATCAGTGAGAATGAAGGATCTAGGTACGAGCAGTACTTC
TRBV29-1	TRBJ1-1	-	TRBD1	CSVEGDSMNTEAFF	TGCAGCGTTGAAGGGGACAGCATGAACACTGAAGCTTTCTTT
TRBV5-1	TRBJ2-1	-	TRBD1	CASSLGQGTDEQFF	TGCGCCAGCAGCTTGGGACAGGGTACAGATGAGCAGTTCTTC
TRBV20-1	TRBJ1-5	many	TRBD1	CSASPRDRGHQPQHF	TGCAGTGCTAGCCCCCGGGACAGGGGGCATCAGCCCCAGCATTTT
TRBV4-1	TRBJ2-3	-	TRBD2	CASSQELAGAQYF	TGCGCCAGCAGCCAGGAGCTAGCGGGTGCGCAGTATTTT
TRBV20-1	TRBJ2-4	-	-	CSASGQERNIQYF	TGCAGTGCTAGTGGCCAAGAACGAAACATTCAGTACTTC
TRBV4-2	TRBJ1-2	-	-	CASSQLEGYTF	TGTGCCAGCAGCCAACTTGAGGGCTACACCTTC
TRBV7-2	TRBJ2-1	-	-	CASSRRGTNSYNEQFF	TGTGCCAGCAGCCGACGCGGGACCAACTCCTACAATGAGCAGTTCTTC
TRBV5-1	TRBJ2-1	many	TRBD2	CASSFSSGSDNEQFF	TGCGCCAGCAGCTTCTCTAGCGGGAGTGACAATGAGCAGTTCTTC
TRBV27	TRBJ2-4	few	-	CASSLVGSKNIQYF	TGTGCCAGCAGTTTAGTGGGGTCTAAAAACATTCAGTACTTC
TRBV6-2/TRBV6-3	TRBJ1-2	-	-	CASSFQQAISQANYGYTF	TGTGCCAGCAGTTTCCAACAGGCGATATCCCAAGCTAACTATGGCTACACCTTC
TRBV20-1	TRBJ2-1	-	TRBD1	CSANTGGRYNEQFF	TGCAGTGCTAATACAGGGGGGAGATACAATGAGCAGTTCTTC
TRBV5-4	TRBJ2-1	-	-	CASSLGSSGNKQFF	TGTGCCAGCAGCTTGGGCTCCTCCGGGAATAAGCAGTTCTTC
TRBV7-6	TRBJ2-5	-	-	CASSPRGQETQYF	TGTGCCAGCAGCCCACGAGGTCAAGAGACCCAGTACTTC
TRBV15	TRBJ2-7	-	TRBD2	CATSRDPGLAGVSGYEQYF	TGTGCCACCAGCAGAGATCCAGGACTAGCGGGAGTCTCGGGCTACGAGCAGTACTTC
TRBV7-9	TRBJ2-2	-	-	CASSRLTSGPSGELFF	TGTGCCAGCAGCCGTCTGACCTCGGGGCCCTCAGGGGAGCTGTTTTTT
TRBV7-9	TRBJ2-7	many	-	CASSGGEQYF	TGTGCCAGCAGCGGCGGCGAGCAGTACTTC